These 18 T cell receptor beta chains originate from one sample sequenced in a study of T cell responses to AZD1222 COVID-19 vaccine. The data were produced by immunoSEQ multiplex PCR, yet TCRdb's version contains in-frame clones alone and is incomplete. The sample holds about 140,000 clones, roughly nine tenths seen once. The source material was peripheral blood, sampled 28 days after the second AZD1222 dose. The receptors derive from an adult who received the AZD1222 COVID-19 vaccine.

The chain joins TRBV7-8 to TRBJ1-1; D is ambiguous. CDR3 length: 14 residues. Germline assignment: CDR1 SGHVS and CDR2 FQNEAQ. Trimming pared 5 bases from V and 4 bases from J, leaving 14 bases between. CDR3 DNA sequence: TGTGCCAGCAGCATATCCCGGACGGTCACTGAAGCTTTCTTT. Amino acids: CASSISRTVTEAFF.

The rearrangement joins TRBV29-1 to TRBJ1-2; no clear D gene. CDR3 length: 13 amino acids. Germline V gene lookup returns CDR1 SQVTM and CDR2 ANQGSEA. V was pared by 0 bases and J by 4 bases, with 9 bases between. DNA of the CDR3: TGCAGCGTTGAAGATGGGCAAACCTATGGCTACACCTTC. Its protein is CSVEDGQTYGYTF.

This clone was detected only a few times. The gene calls are TRBV11-3 and TRBJ2-3; 10 bases align to TRBD2. J lost 2 bases, V lost 4 bases, and 3 bases had no gene match. CDR1 SGHNT and CDR2 YENEEA come from the germline V gene. The CDR3 is 15 amino acids. The CDR3, as DNA: TGTGCCAGCAGCTCCGGACTAGCGGCCACAGATACGCAGTATTTT. Amino acid sequence: CASSSGLAATDTQYF.

The chain combines TRBV18 with TRBJ1-5; D may be TRBD1 (5 bases). The CDR3 runs to 15 residues. Between the trimmed V and J ends, which lost 5 bases and 5 bases, there was a span of 16 bases. Germline V gene sequence: CDR1 KGHSH, CDR2 LQKENI. DNA for the CDR3: TGTGCCAGCTCAAACAGAGAGGGGACCTATCAGCCCCAGCATTTT. Protein sequence: CASSNREGTYQPQHF.

The V and J genes are TRBV29-1 and TRBJ2-1; 8 bases agree with TRBD2. This CDR3 comprises 16 residues. CDR1 and CDR2 from the germline V gene are SQVTM and ANQGSEA. The J segment lost 8 bases and the V segment lost 0 bases, leaving 12 bases of the junction unmatched. The CDR3 sequence: CSVEDLTGLAIYEQFF. The CDR3 DNA is TGCAGCGTTGAAGATCTTACCGGACTAGCTATCTATGAGCAGTTCTTC.

CDR3 sequence: CASNGYTDPVNYGYTF. For the CDR3, the DNA is TGTGCCAGCAACGGGTATACGGATCCGGTTAACTATGGCTACACCTTC. The chain has TRBV2 and TRBJ1-2; D not certain. V lost 7 bases and J 1 base, leaving 19 bases between the germline ends. CDR1 and CDR2 from the germline V gene are SNHLY and FYNNEI. The CDR3 runs 16 residues.

The chain is built from TRBV7-9 and TRBJ1-1, with D unresolved. V was clipped by 2 bases and J by 6 bases, with 7 bases between them. There are 12 residues in the CDR3. CDR1 and CDR2 from the germline V gene are SEHNR and FQNEAQ (reference sequence). The DNA for the CDR3 is TGTGCCAGCAGCTTATTCGGCGCTGAAGCTTTCTTT. It yields the protein CASSLFGAEAFF.

This rearrangement joins TRBV6-1 to TRBJ1-1; no firm D call. CDR3 size: 12 residues. Germline V CDR1 and CDR2: MNHNS, SASEGT. V was trimmed by 2 bases and J by 5 bases, leaving 6 bases between them. CDR3 in amino acids: CASSESGTEAFF. The CDR3 nucleotides read TGTGCCAGCAGTGAATCGGGAACTGAAGCTTTCTTT.

The chain recombines TRBV25-1 with TRBJ2-2; possibly TRBD1 for D (6 bases). The CDR3 has 15 amino acids. Trimming pared 6 bases from V and 5 bases from J, leaving 16 bases between. Germline CDR1 is MGHDK and CDR2 is SYGVNS. CDR3 nucleotide sequence: TGTGCCAGCAGCCGACAGGATCACTTAACCGGGGAGCTGTTTTTT. This codes for CASSRQDHLTGELFF.

The rearrangement joins TRBV28 to TRBJ1-2; D gene uncertain. This CDR3 contains 14 residues. Germline V CDR1 and CDR2: MDHEN, SYDVKM. V lost 8 bases and J lost 2, with 15 bases in between. CDR3 bases: TGTGCCAGCTCGGGCGAACCTCAGAACTATGGCTACACCTTC. Its protein is CASSGEPQNYGYTF.

A single count supports this clone. This chain uses TRBV19 with TRBJ2-3; TRBD2 aligns across 11 bases. The CDR3 totals 17 residues. CDR1 is LNHDA, CDR2 SQIVND, per germline (reference sequence). V was pared by 4 bases and J by 1 base, with 7 bases of the junction left unmatched. CDR3 residues: CASSTLAGGGGTDTQYF. CDR3 nucleotide sequence: TGTGCCAGTAGTACCCTAGCGGGAGGTGGAGGCACAGATACGCAGTATTTT.

This clone came up a few times. The chain couples TRBV27 to TRBJ2-2; D is unresolved. Germline assignment: CDR1 MNHEY and CDR2 SMNVEV (reference sequence). Trimming cost V 2 bases and J 8 bases, with 15 bases left between them. This CDR3 comprises 15 residues. The CDR3 coding sequence is TGTGCCAGCAGTTTAATAAAACAGCCCTTAGGGGAGCTGTTTTTT. Translation: CASSLIKQPLGELFF.

This chain joins TRBV5-5 and TRBJ1-2; TRBD1 matches at 7 bases. V trimming: 4 bases; J trimming: 0 bases; junction bases outside the gene matches: 9. Germline V CDR1 and CDR2: SGHKS, YYEKEE (reference sequence). This CDR3 has 16 amino acids. The CDR3, as DNA: TGTGCCAGCAGCCTTGCAGGGGGGAAAGCTAACTATGGCTACACCTTC. Translating it yields CASSLAGGKANYGYTF.

The rearrangement joins TRBV19 to TRBJ1-2, with D maybe TRBD1 (6 bases). CDR1 and CDR2 (germline): LNHDA, SQIVND (reference sequence). Deletions cut 2 bases from V and 4 bases from J, with 8 bases between. The CDR3 sequence is 13 residues long. In DNA form, the CDR3 reads TGTGCCAGTAGTATACAGGGGACCTATGGCTACACCTTC. Protein product: CASSIQGTYGYTF.

The V call is TRBV10-3, the J call TRBJ1-3, with a tentative D call TRBD1 (5 bases). The CDR3 runs 16 residues. The V end was cut by 2 bases, the J end by 4 bases, with 15 bases between. The germline V gene encodes CDR1 ENHRY and CDR2 SYGVKD. Written as DNA, the CDR3 is TGTGCCATCAGTGAGCCCGCGGGACTTCCGGGAAACACCATATATTTT. Amino acid sequence: CAISEPAGLPGNTIYF.

The rearrangement uses TRBV6-2 or TRBV6-3 and TRBJ1-1; TRBD1 matches 8 bases. With 5 bases clipped from V and 9 bases from J, the junction kept 11 bases outside the gene matches. CDR3 length: 14 amino acids. Germline-derived CDR1 and CDR2 are MNHEY and SVGEGT. The CDR3 reads CASSRVPGQVQAFF. CDR3 bases: TGTGCCAGCAGTCGAGTCCCGGGACAGGTTCAAGCTTTCTTT.

The gene calls are TRBV28 and TRBJ1-2; 7 bases line up with TRBD1. Unmatched junction bases numbered 3, after V lost 5 bases and J lost 9 bases. CDR3 length: 11 residues. The germline gives CDR1 MDHEN, CDR2 SYDVKM. The chain's CDR3 is CASSRQGRYTF. DNA of the CDR3: TGTGCCAGCAGTAGACAGGGCCGCTACACCTTC.

This chain uses TRBV9 with TRBJ1-1; D is unclear. CDR3 size: 14 residues. The V and J ends lost 4 bases and 3 bases respectively, with 13 bases between them. The germline V gene has CDR1 SGDLS and CDR2 YYNGEE. This CDR3 reads CASSPISGYTEAFF. CDR3 DNA sequence: TGTGCCAGCAGCCCCATTTCGGGATACACTGAAGCTTTCTTT.